This T cell receptor beta chain comes out of a study of CD8 T cells in Susac syndrome. Sequencing targeted TCR beta in blood CD8+ and CD4+ T cells. In contrast to the negatively isolated CD8+ and CD4+ T cells, TEMRA cells were FACS-enriched. The V end was cut by 3 bases, the J end by 6 bases, with 16 bases between. This CDR3 is 15 amino acids long. Germline lookup yields CDR1 LGHDT and CDR2 YNNKEL (reference sequence). An amount of RNA that ranged from roughly 0.5 to 1 ug was reverse transcribed with random hexamers. Multiplex immunoSEQ PCR targeted 54 Vbeta and 13 Jbeta TCR beta segments. MiXCR, applied by TCRdb to the immunoSEQ multiplex PCR reads, yields one record per CDR3 protein. This sample has some 180,000 distinct CDR3 sequences, with roughly 94% found just once. Study-wide results and caveats: The study's TCR sequencing and HLA analysis covered a relatively small number of individuals, and the study acknowledged this.

Points on this clonotype: The antigen is unknown.

The V and J genes are TRBV3-1 and TRBJ2-3; tentative D call: TRBD1 (6 bases). The material sequenced was CD4+ T cells from PBMCs. The source of this sequence is a human donor with Susac syndrome. DNA for the CDR3: TGTGCCAGCAGCCACTTAACAGGGTCCGATGATACGCAGTATTTT. Encoded protein: CASSHLTGSDDTQYF.